Included here is one T cell receptor beta chain sequence, with context. Its specificity is unknown. The germline V gene has CDR1 SGHNT and CDR2 YYREEE (reference sequence). This CDR3 comprises 14 residues. V gave up 0 bases and J gave up 5 bases, with 11 bases separating them. The data are from a study of type 1 regulatory T cells. Study-level background: T-allo10 is a Tr1-enriched, alloantigen-specific CD4 T cell product made in vitro.

Study-wide findings and caveats: Compared with non-Tr1 cells, Tr1 cells showed a narrower TCR repertoire.

TCRdb analysed the reads with MiXCR anew, one entry per CDR3 protein. The sample carries about 65,000 distinct CDR3 sequences, almost 50% recorded once. The sequence was obtained from a human donor in good health. Sequencing was carried out using cultured non-Tr1 T cells, either the whole culture or a sorted T cell fraction (not recorded which). The genes are TRBV5-4 and TRBJ1-2, with D maybe TRBD1 (5 bases). The CDR3 spells CASSLALGLYGYTF. The CDR3, as DNA: TGTGCCAGCAGCTTGGCCCTGGGGCTGTATGGCTACACCTTC.